The table lists the clone carrying this TCR beta chain with many counts. Amplified regions were TCR beta CDR3 sequences from RNA transcripts. Primed by the HTBI set, a first-round RT-PCR was run on the TCR CDR3. TCRdb re-called the multiplex PCR reads through MiXCR, storing one row per CDR3 protein. The sample yields a few hundred thousand distinct CDR3 sequences, roughly 13% seen once. These data belong to a study of T cells in Graves' hyperthyroidism and ophthalmopathy. Across the whole study: Peripheral blood was taken when the disease was first diagnosed, before any treatment began.

Germline trimming cut 6 bases from V and 3 bases from J; bases unmatched to any gene: 9. The CDR3 is 14 amino acids. CDR1 is DFQATT and CDR2 is SNEGSKA in the germline V gene (reference sequence). The receptor's source is a man aged 25-45 years with Graves' hyperthyroidism that later progressed to Graves' ophthalmopathy. The rearrangement joins TRBV20-1 to TRBJ2-7, with 9 bases aligning to TRBD1. Sequencing was done on a sample of blood. Here the CDR3 DNA reads TGCAGTGCATATATCCCGGGACAGGGCTACGAGCAGTACTTC. It is translated as CSAYIPGQGYEQYF.